This T cell receptor beta chain was observed in a study of cytomegalovirus exposure and HLA in healthy donors. Overall study: Roughly 180 million T cells yielded more than 90 million unique TCR beta sequences in earlier analysis. General study results and limits: Certain sequence variants were highly shared and formed a cluster, and this cluster was likely a sequencing artifact.

With 60 Vbeta and 13 Jbeta primers, the PCR was carried out. TCRdb's table, derived via immunoSEQ multiplex PCR, lists solely in-frame clones and lacks some. The sample lists some 150,000 clones, approximately 80% occurring once. The V gene end was trimmed by 1 base and the J gene end by 6 bases; junction bases not matched to a gene: 1. The CDR3 consists of 14 residues. Germline CDR1 is LNHNV and CDR2 is YYDKDF (reference sequence). As to this clone: Its antigen is not identified.

The material sequenced was PBMCs. The chain couples TRBV15 to TRBJ2-2, with TRBD1 identical over 8 bases. The receptor was derived from a female donor in good health and CMV-seronegative. This CDR3 reads CATSRGQGPGELFF. The DNA of the CDR3 is TGTGCCACCAGCAGAGGACAGGGGCCCGGGGAGCTGTTTTTT. The full variable domain, with the rest looked up from reference TRBV15 and TRBJ2-2, is DAMVIQNPRYQVTQFGKPVTLSCSQTLNHNVMYWYQQKSSQAPKLLFHYYDKDFNNEADTPDNFQSRRPNTSFCFLDIRSPGLGDTAMYLCATSRGQGPGELFFGEGSRLTVL.